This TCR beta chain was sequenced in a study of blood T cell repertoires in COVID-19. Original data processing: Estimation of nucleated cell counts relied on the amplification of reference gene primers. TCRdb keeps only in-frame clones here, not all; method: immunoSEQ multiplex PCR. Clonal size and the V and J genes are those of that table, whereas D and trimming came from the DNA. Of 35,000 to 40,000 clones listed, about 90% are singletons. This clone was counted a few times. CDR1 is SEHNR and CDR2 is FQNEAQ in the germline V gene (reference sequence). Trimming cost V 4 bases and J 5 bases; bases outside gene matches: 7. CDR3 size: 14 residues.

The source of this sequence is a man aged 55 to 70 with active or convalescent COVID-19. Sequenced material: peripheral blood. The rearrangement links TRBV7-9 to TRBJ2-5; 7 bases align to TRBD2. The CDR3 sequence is CASSSQGGSETQYF. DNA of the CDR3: TGTGCCAGCAGCTCTCAGGGAGGGTCGGAGACCCAGTACTTC. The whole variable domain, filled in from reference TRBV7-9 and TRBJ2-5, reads DTGVSQNPRHKITKRGQNVTFRCDPISEHNRLYWYRQTLGQGPEFLTYFQNEAQLEKSRLLSDRFSAERPKGSFSTLEIQRTEQGDSAMYLCASSSQGGSETQYFGPGTRLLVL.